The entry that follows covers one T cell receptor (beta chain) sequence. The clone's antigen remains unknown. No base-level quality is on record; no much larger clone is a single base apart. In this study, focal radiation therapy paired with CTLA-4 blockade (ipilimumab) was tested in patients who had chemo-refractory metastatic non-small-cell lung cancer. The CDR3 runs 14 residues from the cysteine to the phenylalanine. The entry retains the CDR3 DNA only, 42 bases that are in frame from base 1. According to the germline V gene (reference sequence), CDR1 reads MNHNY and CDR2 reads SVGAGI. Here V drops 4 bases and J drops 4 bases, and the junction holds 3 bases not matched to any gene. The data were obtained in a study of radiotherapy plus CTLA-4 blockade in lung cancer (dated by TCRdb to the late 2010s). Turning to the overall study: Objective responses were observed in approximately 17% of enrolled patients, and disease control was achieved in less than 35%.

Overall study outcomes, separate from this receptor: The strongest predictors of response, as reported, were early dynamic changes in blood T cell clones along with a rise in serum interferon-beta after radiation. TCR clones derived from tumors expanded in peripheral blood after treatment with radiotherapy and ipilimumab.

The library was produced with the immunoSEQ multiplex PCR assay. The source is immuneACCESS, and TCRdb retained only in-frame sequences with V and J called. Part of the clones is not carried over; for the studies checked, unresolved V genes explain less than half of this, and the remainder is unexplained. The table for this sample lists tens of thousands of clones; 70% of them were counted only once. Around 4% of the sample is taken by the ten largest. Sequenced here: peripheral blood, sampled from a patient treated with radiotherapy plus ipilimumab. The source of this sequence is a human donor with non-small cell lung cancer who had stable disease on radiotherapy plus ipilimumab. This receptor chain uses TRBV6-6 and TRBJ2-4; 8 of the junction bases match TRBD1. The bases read TGTGCCAGCAGTTCCAGGGGGCGTAAAAACATTCAGTACTTC. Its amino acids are CASSSRGRKNIQYF.